These 20 T cell receptor beta chains share one sample of origin, sequenced in a study of human T cells and chemical hapten exposure. As to time point: patch test 1, 2 weeks after DPC sensitization. Treatment indicated: therapeutic diphenylcyclopropenone sensitization with weekly scalp DPC. MiXCR, run by TCRdb on the RACE reads, gives a single entry per CDR3 protein. The table has tens of thousands of distinct CDR3 sequences, over 6% seen once. The sequenced sample was whole blood, obtained in connection with sensitization to the hapten diphenylcyclopropenone (DPC). These receptors were collected from a woman under 40 with alopecia areata. Some clones in this sample may be carry-over from other donors' samples.

This clonotype has just a few counts. The V gene is TRBV30, the J gene TRBJ1-5; the match to TRBD1 covers 7 bases. Germline assignment: CDR1 GTSNPN and CDR2 SVGIG (reference sequence). V shed 5 bases, J shed 3 bases, and the junction held 7 bases outside the gene matches. This CDR3 region has 14 residues. The CDR3 is CAWSGRGFNQPQHF. The CDR3 nucleotides read TGTGCCTGGTCAGGCAGGGGGTTCAATCAGCCCCAGCATTTT.

The gene calls are TRBV30 and TRBJ2-5, with D perhaps TRBD2 (5 bases). Trimming shortened V by 2 bases and J by 1 base, and 11 bases separated the two germline ends. The CDR3 sequence is 14 residues long. The germline gives CDR1 GTSNPN, CDR2 SVGIG (reference sequence). The CDR3 nucleotides read TGTGCCTGGAGTAGAGGGCGTTGCCAAGAGACCCAGTACTTC. Its translation: CAWSRGRCQETQYF.

The V gene is TRBV13, the J gene TRBJ1-2; TRBD1 might be the D (5 bases). The CDR3 spans 14 residues. Germline CDR1 PRHDT, CDR2 FYEKMQ (reference sequence). Trimming took off 1 base at V and 6 bases at J, with 12 bases between the two ends. The chain's CDR3 is CASSLALLQDGYTF. The DNA for the CDR3 is TGTGCCAGCAGCTTAGCCCTATTACAGGATGGCTACACCTTC.

This clonotype was counted ten times or more. This chain joins TRBV9 and TRBJ2-1; 8 bases match TRBD2. The ends lost 2 bases at V and 2 bases at J; junction bases unmatched: 3. The CDR3 spans 15 residues. The germline V gene has CDR1 SGDLS and CDR2 YYNGEE. CDR3 bases: TGTGCCAGCAGCGTGGGGACTAGACCCTACAATGAGCAGTTCTTC. As protein: CASSVGTRPYNEQFF. The full variable domain, with the rest looked up from reference TRBV9 and TRBJ2-1, is DSGVTQTPKHLITATGQRVTLRCSPRSGDLSVYWYQQSLDQGLQFLIQYYNGEERAKGNILERFSAQQFPDLHSELNLSSLELGDSALYFCASSVGTRPYNEQFFGPGTRLTVL.

At least ten counts were recorded for this clonotype. The CDR3 region has the DNA TGTGCCAGCACCCCAGGGTCAGGGCAATCCACTGAAGCTTTCTTT. This translates into CASTPGSGQSTEAFF. The chain links TRBV7-2 to TRBJ1-1, with D possibly matching TRBD1 (5 bases). Trimming took off 7 bases at V and 4 bases at J, with 19 bases between the two ends. The germline V gene has CDR1 SGHTA and CDR2 FQGNSA. CDR3 length: 15 amino acids.

The table lists this clonotype with many counts. The V and J genes are TRBV27 and TRBJ1-5, with 8 positions matching TRBD1. Germline values: CDR1 MNHEY, CDR2 SMNVEV (reference sequence). The CDR3 is made up of 16 amino acids. V dropped 3 bases and J dropped 6; count of bases not matched to a gene: 10. The CDR3 region has the DNA TGTGCCAGCAGTTTGTCAGGGGGCTACCGGGCTCAGCCCCAGCATTTT. Its translation is CASSLSGGYRAQPQHF.

This chain connects TRBV6-5 to TRBJ2-3; D is possibly TRBD2 (7 bases). Germline V CDR1 and CDR2: MNHEY, SVGAGI. V gave up 5 bases and J gave up 6 bases, with 21 bases separating them. This CDR3 is built from 16 residues. CDR3 region: CASSRGTTKPRDTQYF. Here the CDR3 DNA reads TGTGCCAGCAGTAGGGGGACTACCAAACCCCGTGATACGCAGTATTTT.

The V and J genes are TRBV3-1 and TRBJ2-3; 7 nucleotides agree with TRBD2. J was trimmed by 7 bases and V by 4 bases; bases with no gene match: 14. This CDR3 comprises 16 residues. Looked up from germline, CDR1 is LGHDT and CDR2 is YNNKEL (reference sequence). The CDR3 DNA reads as TGTGCCAGCAGCCCACAATTCGGGGGGTCCTATAATACGCAGTATTTT. Protein sequence: CASSPQFGGSYNTQYF.

Ten or more counts support this clonotype. The rearrangement links TRBV3-1 to TRBJ1-5; D is undetermined. The V end was cut by 1 base, the J end by 6 bases, with 10 bases between. The CDR3 has 14 amino acids. The germline CDR1 and CDR2 sequences are LGHDT and YNNKEL (reference sequence). CDR3 DNA: TGTGCCAGCAGCCAAGGCGTTTATGGTCAGCCCCAGCATTTT. Encoded protein: CASSQGVYGQPQHF.

There are many counts of this clonotype. V is TRBV10-3 and J is TRBJ2-5; a weak D match, TRBD1 (8 bases). CDR3 length equals 13 residues. The ends were cut back, 6 bases at V and 5 bases at J, with 13 bases in the middle. Germline CDR1 and CDR2: ENHRY and SYGVKD. The CDR3 region is CAISQQGGETQYF. The CDR3 region has the DNA TGTGCCATCAGCCAACAGGGGGGGGAGACCCAGTACTTC.

V is TRBV6-2 or TRBV6-3 and J is TRBJ1-1; maybe TRBD1 (6 bases). This CDR3 contains 14 residues. Trimming stripped 2 bases from V and 5 bases from J, with 12 bases between. Looked up from germline, CDR1 is MNHEY and CDR2 is SVGEGT. CDR3 residues: CASSYGGLGTEAFF. The CDR3 coding sequence is TGTGCCAGCAGTTACGGGGGGCTGGGAACTGAAGCTTTCTTT.

In this sample, this clonotype turned up many times. The V call is TRBV29-1, the J call TRBJ2-4; TRBD1 aligns across 7 bases. V lost 4 bases, J lost 7 bases, and 10 bases stayed unmatched. The CDR3 runs 14 residues. Germline V lookup: CDR1 SQVTM, CDR2 ANQGSEA. The CDR3, as DNA: TGCAGCGTTGGGGTTTCGACAGGGTTTAACATTCAGTACTTC. Translation: CSVGVSTGFNIQYF.

In the case of this clonotype: A much larger clone is a single base away; this may be a read error. V usage is TRBV3-1 and J usage is TRBJ1-3; D gene uncertain. This CDR3 is 15 amino acids long. From germline, CDR1 is LGHDT and CDR2 YNNKEL (reference sequence). The CDR3 DNA sequence: TGTGCCAGCAACCAAGGTTCAGGTGGAGGAAACACCATATATTTT. It translates to CASNQGSGGGNTIYF.

This clonotype was found a few times. J is TRBJ2-7 and V is TRBV15; 8 bases fit TRBD1. V gave up 2 bases and J gave up 6 bases; unmatched junction bases: 9. The CDR3 has 15 residues. Per germline, CDR1 LNHNV and CDR2 YYDKDF (reference sequence). CDR3 sequence: CATSRQPPGQGEQYF. In DNA form, the CDR3 reads TGTGCCACCAGCAGACAACCACCCGGACAGGGCGAGCAGTACTTC.

This clonotype was recorded at least ten times. One end of the junction fails to match germline, which may point to a read error. The chain joins TRBV12-3 or TRBV12-4 to TRBJ2-1; unclear D gene. There are 8 residues in the CDR3. The CDR3: CASSPSLF. In DNA, the CDR3 is TGTGCCAGCAGTCCCTCCCTCTTC.

V gene TRBV2 combines with J gene TRBJ1-2; no firm D call. Trimming shortened V by 5 bases and J by 3 bases, and 7 bases separated the two germline ends. CDR3 length equals 12 residues. Germline V gene sequence: CDR1 SNHLY, CDR2 FYNNEI. The CDR3 DNA reads TGTGCCAGCAGTAGGCAGGACTATGGCTACACCTTC. This gives the protein CASSRQDYGYTF.

The rearrangement links TRBV2 to TRBJ2-1, with D perhaps TRBD1 (5 bases). Germline-derived CDR1 and CDR2 are SNHLY and FYNNEI. This CDR3 comprises 12 residues. Trimming stripped 4 bases from V and 7 bases from J, with 8 bases between. CDR3 bases: TGTGCCAGCAGTGTGGACACAAATGAGCAGTTCTTC. Encoded protein: CASSVDTNEQFF.

The chain couples TRBV5-6 to TRBJ1-6; 10 bases match TRBD1. Per the germline V gene, CDR1 is SGHDT and CDR2 is YYEEEE. The CDR3 contains 14 residues. The trim removed 4 bases at V and 9 bases at J, leaving 4 bases unmatched. This CDR3 reads CASSLDRGTSPLHF. The CDR3 region has the DNA TGTGCCAGCAGCCTGGACAGGGGGACTTCACCCCTCCACTTT.

In this sample, this clonotype turned up a few times. The CDR3 sequence is CASSSGTGGEFRPPLHF. The DNA for the CDR3 is TGTGCCAGCAGTTCCGGGACAGGTGGGGAATTTCGACCACCCCTCCACTTT. The chain carries TRBV6-6 and TRBJ1-6; 8 bases line up with TRBD1. Trimming cost V 4 bases and J 11 bases; bases outside gene matches: 16. This CDR3 has 17 amino acids. CDR1 and CDR2 (germline): MNHNY, SVGAGI (reference sequence).

There are a few counts of this clonotype. The genes are TRBV14 and TRBJ1-2; TRBD1 is a possible D gene (5 bases). Per germline, CDR1 SGHDN and CDR2 FVKESK. The CDR3 totals 12 residues. V was cut by 6 bases and J by 6 bases, with 11 bases left in between. The chain's CDR3 is CASSIGDDGYTF. DNA of the CDR3: TGTGCCAGCAGTATCGGGGACGATGGCTACACCTTC. The whole variable domain, remainder taken from reference TRBV14 and TRBJ1-2, is EAGVTQFPSHSVIEKGQTVTLRCDPISGHDNLYWYRRVMGKEIKFLLHFVKESKQDESGMPNNRFLAERTGGTYSTLKVQPAELEDSGVYFCASSIGDDGYTFGSGTRLTVV.